One and the same sample provided the 5 T cell receptor beta chains below, sequenced in a study of blood T cell repertoires in COVID-19 (dated by TCRdb to about 2020). Receptor amplification or capture employed the immunoSEQ multiplex PCR assay. In TCRdb, the immuneACCESS table is reduced to in-frame sequences with V and J assigned. These tables do not hold every clone; where another copy was compared, an unresolved V gene accounts for under half, and the others remain unexplained. Present in this sample are hundreds of thousands of clones, more than 70% of which were seen just once. The top ten hold 6% to 7.5% of the sample. Sequences were obtained from PBMCs or T cells enriched from blood (not recorded which). The source of these receptors is a woman in her thirties or forties with acute COVID-19.

The chain combines TRBV2 with TRBJ1-1, with 9 bases lining up with TRBD1. The V and J ends lost 0 bases and 7 bases, in that order; junction bases with no gene match: 9. This CDR3 has 16 amino acids. In germline, CDR1 is SNHLY, CDR2 FYNNEI. The CDR3 sequence: CASSEAPTGGKGEAFF. In DNA, the CDR3 is TGTGCCAGCAGTGAAGCTCCGACAGGGGGGAAAGGTGAAGCTTTCTTT.

The J gene is TRBJ1-1, the V gene TRBV5-1, with D possibly TRBD1 on 6 matching bases. Per the germline V gene, CDR1 is SGHRS and CDR2 is YFSETQ. CDR3 size: 12 residues. V was clipped by 2 bases and J by 8 bases, with 10 bases between them. In DNA, the CDR3 is TGCGCCAGCAGCTTATTCCAGGGGGAAGCTTTCTTT. Residues: CASSLFQGEAFF.

The chain couples TRBV27 to TRBJ2-1, with D tentatively TRBD2 (5 bases). The CDR3 has 15 amino acids. Deletions cut 10 bases from V and 7 bases from J, with 23 bases between. Germline V CDR1 and CDR2: MNHEY, SMNVEV (reference sequence). CDR3 in amino acids: CATGWSGSRLNEQFF. DNA for the CDR3: TGTGCCACGGGATGGAGCGGATCTCGGTTGAATGAGCAGTTCTTC.

The sample holds one count of this clone. The chain joins TRBV5-6 to TRBJ2-5, with a possible D match to TRBD1 (5 bases). The CDR3 is made up of 15 amino acids. Germline CDR1 and CDR2: SGHDT and YYEEEE. V was trimmed by 2 bases and J by 0 bases, leaving 11 bases between them. CDR3 amino acids: CASSLGAYHQETQYF. CDR3 nucleotides: TGTGCCAGCAGCTTAGGGGCCTACCACCAAGAGACCCAGTACTTC.

The J gene is TRBJ1-1, the V gene TRBV11-2, with a possible D match to TRBD1 (6 bases). This CDR3 has 17 residues. The V end was cut by 1 base, the J end by 2 bases, with 17 bases between. From germline, CDR1 is SGHAT and CDR2 FQNNGV. CDR3 nucleotide sequence: TGTGCCAGCAGCTTAGGTTCGGGGGGACACTCCAACACTGAAGCTTTCTTT. The encoded protein is CASSLGSGGHSNTEAFF. Complete variable domain (other parts from reference TRBV11-2 and TRBJ1-1): EAGVAQSPRYKIIEKRQSVAFWCNPISGHATLYWYQQILGQGPKLLIQFQNNGVVDDSQLPKDRFSAERLKGVDSTLKIQPAKLEDSAVYLCASSLGSGGHSNTEAFFGQGTRLTVV.